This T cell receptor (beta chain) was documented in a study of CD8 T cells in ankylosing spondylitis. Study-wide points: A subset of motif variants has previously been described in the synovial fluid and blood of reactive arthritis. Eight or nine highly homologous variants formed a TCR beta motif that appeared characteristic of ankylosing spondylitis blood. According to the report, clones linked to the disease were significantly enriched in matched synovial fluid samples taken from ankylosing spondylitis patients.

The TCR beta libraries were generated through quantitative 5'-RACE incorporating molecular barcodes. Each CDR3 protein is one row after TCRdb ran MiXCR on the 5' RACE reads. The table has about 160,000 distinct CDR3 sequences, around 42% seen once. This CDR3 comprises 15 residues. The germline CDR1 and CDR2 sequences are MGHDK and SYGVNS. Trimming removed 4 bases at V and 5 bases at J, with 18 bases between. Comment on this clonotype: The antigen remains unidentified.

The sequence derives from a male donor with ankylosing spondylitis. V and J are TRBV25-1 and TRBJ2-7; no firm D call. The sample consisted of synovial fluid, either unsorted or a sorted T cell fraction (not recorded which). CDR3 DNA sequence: TGTGCCAGCAGTGCACTCTTAGGAGAAGTAGACGAGCAGTACTTC. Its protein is CASSALLGEVDEQYF.